This TCR beta chain was obtained from a study of cytomegalovirus exposure and HLA in healthy donors. Study findings and constraints: Using the classifier, cytomegalovirus status was reportedly diagnosed with high specificity and sensitivity.

Comment on this clone: As yet, its antigen is unknown.

TCRdb keeps only in-frame clones here, not all; method: immunoSEQ multiplex PCR. This sample yields 200,000 to 250,000 clones, of which about nine tenths are seen a single time; 2% to 2.5% belongs to the top ten. The sequencing input was PBMCs. The sequence derives from a woman between 18 and 30 years old in good health and CMV-seropositive.

CDR3 DNA sequence: TGTGCCAGCAGTGCCCTAGGGGGCTACGAGCAGTACTTC. Protein: CASSALGGYEQYF. The rearrangement joins TRBV25-1 to TRBJ2-7; TRBD1 might be the D (6 bases). V lost 4 bases, J lost 3 bases, and 10 bases lay in between. Germline V gives CDR1 MGHDK, CDR2 SYGVNS. The CDR3 has 13 amino acids.